This T cell receptor (beta chain) was recorded in a study of CD8+ T cells in alopecia areata (dated by TCRdb to the late 2010s). Context from the whole study: Treated patients were enrolled in an open-label pilot trial of oral tofacitinib at 5 to 10 mg twice daily for moderate-to-severe alopecia areata. Patients received tofacitinib for 6 to 18 months and were then followed off drug for 6 months to check for delayed response and recurrence. High-throughput TCRbeta sequencing was used to examine T cell clonal expansion in alopecia areata in both the C3H/HeJ mouse model and human patients. Scalp tissue and sorted CD4+ and CD8+ peripheral blood T cells from patchy and totalis/universalis alopecia areata patients and from healthy controls were covered by human TCRbeta sequencing. Biopsies were taken from tofacitinib-treated patients at baseline and at 4 and 24 weeks of treatment, and a later scalp biopsy was taken in several of the tofacitinib-treated patients. Scalp clonality was compared among normal scalp (n=4), patchy alopecia areata scalp (n=8), and alopecia totalis/universalis scalp (n=8). RNA came from the PAXgene miRNA kit for fixed scalp, the miRNeasy kit for PBMCs, and the RNeasy kit for mouse skin. immunoSEQ multiplex PCR using 35 Vbeta forward primers and 13 Jbeta reverse primers was used to amplify TCRbeta CDR3 regions.

The germline V gene yields KGHSH for CDR1 and LQKENI for CDR2. The V and J ends are trimmed by 0 bases and 6 bases, leaving 9 bases between them. CDR3 length: 13 amino acids, cysteine to phenylalanine. The entry retains the CDR3 DNA only, 39 bases that are in frame from base 1. What this sample's time point label stands for: baseline before oral tofacitinib. Peripheral blood and lesional scalp punch biopsies were obtained from patients with alopecia areata. After PBMCs were isolated by density centrifugation and stained for CD3, CD4 and CD8, a FACSAria was used to sort CD4+ and CD8+ T cells. Library prep was done by the immunoSEQ multiplex PCR assay. For TCR sequencing, RNA was extracted from every sample and reverse transcribed into cDNA to serve as template. First-strand cDNA was synthesized using SuperScript III with a 2:1 mix of oligo-dT and random hexamers. A synthetic immune receptor repertoire was used to assess amplification bias, and residual bias was removed computationally. Regarding the original processing steps: Raw reads were preprocessed for error removal, and CDR3 was defined according to IMGT conventions as running from the conserved cysteine to phenylalanine. Clonality was computed by normalizing Shannon entropy by log2 of the number of productive unique TCRs and subtracting the result from 1. Whether scalp clones were CD4 or CD8 was inferred by matching scalp TCRbeta sequences against CD4 and CD8 repertoires sorted from blood. The immuneACCESS repertoire file appears here via TCRdb, limited to in-frame rearrangements. These files lack a portion of the clones; in checked studies, under half of the deficit traces to unresolved V genes, and the cause of the others is not known. V, J and clone size reflect that table, while D and trimming were determined from the DNA. This sample gives under 250,000 clones in total; 50% to 60% of them show up just once. The top ten hold just over 0.45% of the sample.

Comment on this clone: The target of this receptor is not known. No quality values exist for individual bases; no much larger clone is one base distant.

The investigation overall reported the following: Scalp TCR repertoire analysis is complicated because resident alphabeta T cells in normal human skin are also sequenced, whereas mouse skin is dominated by gammadelta T cells. Shared TCR sequences between patients were less evident than in mice, which may be partly attributable to HLA diversity in the patient population. Compared with normal scalp, lesional scalp, particularly in alopecia totalis/universalis, had higher clonality and more expanded CD8+ clones, which suggests antigenic drive.

The sample in question was CD4+ T cells sorted from blood, obtained at week 0. This TCR was sampled from a human donor with alopecia areata. The V gene is TRBV18 and the J gene is TRBJ2-7, with no confidently assigned D gene. The CDR3 corresponds to CASSPPGRLEQYF. The nucleotides are TGTGCCAGCTCACCACCGGGCCGCCTCGAGCAGTACTTC.